The 14 T cell receptor beta chains below come from one sample, sequenced in a study of blood T cell repertoires in COVID-19. Clones were sequenced by immunoSEQ multiplex PCR, and TCRdb holds only the in-frame ones, with some missing. This sample has tens of thousands of clones, with roughly 83% found just once. The sequenced material came from peripheral blood. The source of these receptors is a human donor in a cohort sampled during active COVID-19.

This chain links TRBV28 with TRBJ1-5; D possibly corresponds to TRBD1 (5 bases). The CDR3 extends over 15 amino acids. The V gene's germline CDR1 is MDHEN and CDR2 SYDVKM. V was shortened by 2 bases and J by 7 bases, with 15 bases between the two germline ends. The CDR3 reads CASSLGGDPLQPQHF. The CDR3 coding sequence is TGTGCCAGCAGTTTAGGGGGGGACCCTCTCCAGCCCCAGCATTTT.

The gene calls are TRBV5-6 and TRBJ1-1; D may be TRBD1 (5 bases). This CDR3 spans 16 amino acids. The V gene lost 6 bases and the J gene lost 5 bases, with 23 bases spanning the gap. The germline V gene has CDR1 SGHDT and CDR2 YYEEEE. CDR3 bases: TGTGCCAGCACTCCTGAGAAGGGGCGCGCGGTAACTGAAGCTTTCTTT. It translates to CASTPEKGRAVTEAFF.

The chain joins TRBV6-4 to TRBJ1-1; D remains unclear. The V gene's germline CDR1 is MRHNA and CDR2 SNTAGT. This CDR3 contains 13 residues. With 4 bases removed from V and 4 bases from J, the gap between germline ends came to 10 bases. The CDR3 DNA sequence: TGTGCCAGCAGTGCCACATGGAGCACTGAAGCTTTCTTT. This encodes CASSATWSTEAFF.

This chain joins TRBV30 and TRBJ2-3; no firm D call. V shed 5 bases and J shed 3 bases, with 15 bases lying between them. This CDR3 region has 14 residues. Germline V CDR1 and CDR2: GTSNPN, SVGIG (reference sequence). In nucleotides, the CDR3 is TGTGCCTGGGGGCGGAGTGGCGGTACAGATACGCAGTATTTT. Its protein product is CAWGRSGGTDTQYF.

The CDR3 DNA is TGTGCCACCAGTGACCGTTCCCTTAGCGGGGGGTCTAACAATGAGCAGTTCTTC. Amino acids: CATSDRSLSGGSNNEQFF. The chain recombines TRBV24-1 with TRBJ2-1; 10 bases fit TRBD2. With V trimmed by 4 bases and J by 5 bases, 13 bases remained unmatched. The CDR3 loop spans 18 amino acids. From germline, CDR1 is KGHDR and CDR2 SFDVKD.

The rearrangement links TRBV15 to TRBJ2-7; TRBD1 is a possible D gene (5 bases). The CDR3 totals 15 residues. Trimming pared 0 bases from V and 3 bases from J, leaving 12 bases between. The germline V gene has CDR1 LNHNV and CDR2 YYDKDF (reference sequence). In DNA form, the CDR3 reads TGTGCCACCAGCAGAGATGGGCAGGGTGGCTACGAGCAGTACTTC. Encoded protein: CATSRDGQGGYEQYF. The full variable domain, its missing parts supplied by reference TRBV15 and TRBJ2-7, is DAMVIQNPRYQVTQFGKPVTLSCSQTLNHNVMYWYQQKSSQAPKLLFHYYDKDFNNEADTPDNFQSRRPNTSFCFLDIRSPGLGDTAMYLCATSRDGQGGYEQYFGPGTRLTVT.

The chain links TRBV3-1 (or the pseudogene TRBV3-2) to TRBJ2-1, with 9 bases aligning to TRBD1. CDR1 and CDR2 from the germline V gene are LGHDT and YNNKEL (reference sequence). This CDR3 spans 16 amino acids. Trimming cost V 1 base and J 6 bases; bases outside gene matches: 7. Here the CDR3 reads CASSQARQGVSNEQFF. The CDR3, as DNA: TGTGCCAGCAGCCAAGCCAGACAGGGGGTCAGCAATGAGCAGTTCTTC.

The V call is TRBV10-2, the J call TRBJ2-5, with 8 nucleotides matching TRBD2. Germline V gene sequence: CDR1 WSHSY, CDR2 SAAADI. The length of the CDR3 is 13 residues. The ends lost 5 bases at V and 7 bases at J; junction bases unmatched: 6. The CDR3 bases are TGCGCCAGCAGTCCCTCTGCGGGGGGGACCCAGTACTTC. This encodes CASSPSAGGTQYF.

This sequence joins TRBV5-1 and TRBJ1-4; weak D call: TRBD1 (6 bases). This CDR3 contains 15 residues. Germline V gives CDR1 SGHRS, CDR2 YFSETQ. V was cut by 1 base and J by 1 base, with 8 bases left in between. CDR3: CASSLSRGTNEKLFF. The CDR3 DNA reads TGCGCCAGCAGCTTGTCCAGGGGAACTAATGAAAAACTGTTTTTT.

This chain connects TRBV6-2 or TRBV6-3 to TRBJ2-1; 13 bases match TRBD2. J was trimmed by 7 bases and V by 2 bases; bases with no gene match: 5. The CDR3 sequence is 16 residues long. Germline V gene lookup returns CDR1 MNHEY and CDR2 SVGEGT. The CDR3 sequence is CASSYPGLAGVNEQFF. Here the CDR3 DNA reads TGTGCCAGCAGTTACCCAGGACTAGCGGGAGTTAATGAGCAGTTCTTC.

On this clone itself: Sequence at one end of the junction differs from germline and may be a read error. The chain combines TRBV6-5 with TRBJ2-7; maybe TRBD1 (6 bases). The CDR3 has 11 residues. CDR1 is MNHEY and CDR2 is SVGAGI in the germline V gene. CDR3 sequence reads: CASMGARDTRF. The CDR3 DNA reads TGTGCCAGCATGGGGGCCCGGGACACCCGCTTC.

The rearrangement uses TRBV19 and TRBJ1-5; TRBD1 aligns across 9 bases. Per the germline V gene, CDR1 is LNHDA and CDR2 is SQIVND (reference sequence). The CDR3 length is 15 residues. The J segment lost 5 bases and the V segment lost 5 bases, leaving 7 bases of the junction unmatched. CDR3 region: CASSFGQGRYQPQHF. The CDR3 nucleotides are TGTGCCAGTAGTTTCGGACAGGGGCGTTATCAGCCCCAGCATTTT.

The chain combines TRBV5-1 with TRBJ2-4, with 10 bases that match TRBD1. Trimming took 5 bases from V and 8 from J; bases not matched to a gene: 7. The CDR3 spans 14 residues. CDR1 and CDR2 from the germline V gene are SGHRS and YFSETQ. CDR3 residues: CASRPGTGDYIQYF. For the CDR3, the DNA is TGCGCCAGCAGACCCGGGACAGGGGATTACATTCAGTACTTC. The full variable domain, its missing parts supplied by reference TRBV5-1 and TRBJ2-4, is KAGVTQTPRYLIKTRGQQVTLSCSPISGHRSVSWYQQTPGQGLQFLFEYFSETQRNKGNFPGRFSGRQFSNSRSEMNVSTLELGDSALYLCASRPGTGDYIQYFGAGTRLSVL.

The rearrangement joins TRBV7-9 to TRBJ2-3; D uncertain. Trimming pared 2 bases from V and 3 bases from J, leaving 9 bases between. CDR3 size: 14 residues. Germline values: CDR1 SEHNR, CDR2 FQNEAQ (reference sequence). For the CDR3, the DNA is TGTGCCAGCAGCTTAACCGGGTCAACAGATACGCAGTATTTT. Encoded protein: CASSLTGSTDTQYF.